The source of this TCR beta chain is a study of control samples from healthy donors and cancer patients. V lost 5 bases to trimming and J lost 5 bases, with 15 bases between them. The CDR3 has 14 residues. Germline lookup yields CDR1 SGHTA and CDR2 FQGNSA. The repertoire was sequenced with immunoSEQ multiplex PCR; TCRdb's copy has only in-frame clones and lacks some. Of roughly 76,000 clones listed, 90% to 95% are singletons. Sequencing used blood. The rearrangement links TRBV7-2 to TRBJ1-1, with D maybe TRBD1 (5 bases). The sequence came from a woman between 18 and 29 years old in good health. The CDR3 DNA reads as TGTGCCAGCAGCCAGACAGTTGGAGGGACTGAAGCTTTCTTT. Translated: CASSQTVGGTEAFF.